The sequence of this T cell receptor (beta chain) was determined in a study of cytomegalovirus exposure and HLA in healthy donors. PCR was performed using 60 Vbeta and 13 Jbeta primers. Using immunoSEQ multiplex PCR, the repertoire was profiled, and TCRdb retains in-frame clones only, with some absent. The table lists approximately 180,000 clones, around 79% of them singletons, with approximately 6% in the top ten. As for this clone: Its target is not known.

The CDR3 spans 14 residues. V was pared by 5 bases and J by 11 bases, with 13 bases of the junction left unmatched. Looked up from germline, CDR1 is MDHEN and CDR2 is SYDVKM. Study-wide points: Reports indicated that the classifier achieved high specificity and sensitivity in diagnosing cytomegalovirus status.

This TCR was recovered from a man aged 35-49 years in good health and CMV-seropositive. Sequencing was performed on PBMCs. The chain joins TRBV28 to TRBJ1-1; the match to TRBD1 covers 8 bases. The DNA for the CDR3 is TGTGCCAGCAGTCCCGGGACAGGCAACAGAGGGGCTTTCTTT. Translated: CASSPGTGNRGAFF.